Below, 19 T cell receptor beta chains from the same sample are listed, as sequenced in a study of blood T cell repertoires in COVID-19. Assay used: immunoSEQ multiplex PCR; TCRdb lists only in-frame clones, some missing. The data contain 250,000 or so clones, 86% of them singletons. Specimen: peripheral blood. All receptors come from a man aged 35 to 55 with active or convalescent COVID-19.

This clone was recorded once. V and J are TRBV7-9 and TRBJ2-2; the match to TRBD2 covers 7 bases. Trimming cost V 3 bases and J 6 bases; bases outside gene matches: 1. The germline V gene encodes CDR1 SEHNR and CDR2 FQNEAQ (reference sequence). This CDR3 comprises 13 residues. CDR3 bases: TGTGCCAGCAGCTTGGGGGGGGCCGGGGAGCTGTTTTTT. This sequence encodes CASSLGGAGELFF.

The table lists this clone with a few counts. The V and J genes are TRBV10-3 and TRBJ1-2, with 8 bases that match TRBD1. V shed 10 bases, J shed 6 bases, and the junction held 13 bases outside the gene matches. This CDR3 spans 14 amino acids. Germline V gene lookup returns CDR1 ENHRY and CDR2 SYGVKD. The CDR3 region has the DNA TGTGCCACGAACTTCGGACAGGGTGGTAATGGCTACACCTTC. The encoded protein is CATNFGQGGNGYTF.

The genes are TRBV2 and TRBJ1-1, with no clear D. The V end lost 4 bases, the J end lost 8 bases, and 5 bases lay between the germline ends. The CDR3 is made up of 10 amino acids. Germline V gives CDR1 SNHLY, CDR2 FYNNEI. The CDR3 DNA reads as TGTGCCAGCAGTGGGGCAGAAGCTTTCTTT. This encodes CASSGAEAFF. The full variable domain, in which reference TRBV2 and TRBJ1-1 provide the parts outside the CDR3, is EPEVTQTPSHQVTQMGQEVILRCVPISNHLYFYWYRQILGQKVEFLVSFYNNEISEKSEIFDDQFSVERPDGSNFTLKIRSTKLEDSAMYFCASSGAEAFFGQGTRLTVV.

The CDR3 reads CASSLAQGLELFF. The CDR3 DNA is TGCGCCAGCAGCCTAGCTCAGGGGCTGGAACTGTTTTTT. This rearrangement joins TRBV4-1 to TRBJ1-4, with D tentatively TRBD1 (6 bases). V gave up 4 bases and J gave up 12 bases, with 15 bases separating them. Germline CDR1 is MGHRA and CDR2 is YSYEKL. This CDR3 is built from 13 residues.

The chain joins TRBV19 to TRBJ1-1; D gene ambiguous. The CDR3 has 13 residues. Trimming stripped 3 bases from V and 1 base from J, with 6 bases between. Germline V gene lookup returns CDR1 LNHDA and CDR2 SQIVND (reference sequence). The CDR3 sequence: CASSIYPNTEAFF. For the CDR3, the DNA is TGTGCCAGTAGTATCTACCCGAACACTGAAGCTTTCTTT.

Here the CDR3 reads CASSLDRGSYNEQFF. For the CDR3, the DNA is TGTGCCAGCAGCCTTGACAGGGGGAGCTACAATGAGCAGTTCTTC. The chain is built from TRBV6-5 and TRBJ2-1; 9 bases align to TRBD1. The trim removed 6 bases at V and 3 bases at J, leaving 6 bases unmatched. The CDR3 contains 15 residues. Looked up from germline, CDR1 is MNHEY and CDR2 is SVGAGI.

This clone was seen a single time. V and J are TRBV5-1 and TRBJ1-2, with a weak D call TRBD1 (5 bases). Trimming took 4 bases from V and 6 from J, leaving 19 bases between them. Per germline, CDR1 SGHRS and CDR2 YFSETQ. The CDR3 is 15 amino acids. The CDR3, as DNA: TGCGCCAGCAGCCCATCGGCCAGGGTATCTGATGGCTACACCTTC. Translating gives CASSPSARVSDGYTF.

The J gene is TRBJ2-7, the V gene TRBV29-1; a possible D gene is TRBD1 (6 bases). The CDR3 has 13 amino acids. Germline V gives CDR1 SQVTM, CDR2 ANQGSEA. V was pared by 4 bases and J by 7 bases, with 17 bases between. CDR3 protein: CSVGETAQGEQYF. The CDR3 DNA reads as TGCAGCGTTGGGGAGACAGCCCAGGGGGAGCAGTACTTC.

V and J are TRBV7-9 and TRBJ2-3; TRBD1 is a possible D gene (5 bases). The V gene's germline CDR1 is SEHNR and CDR2 FQNEAQ (reference sequence). V lost 1 base to trimming and J lost 3 bases, with 11 bases between them. The CDR3 has 15 amino acids. CDR3 coding DNA: TGTGCCAGCAGCTTAGTAGGGGTAGGGACAGATACGCAGTATTTT. It is translated as CASSLVGVGTDTQYF.

J is TRBJ1-1 and V is TRBV7-3, with no clear D. V was clipped by 6 bases and J by 4 bases, with 9 bases between them. Germline assignment: CDR1 SGHTA and CDR2 FQGTGA. This CDR3 comprises 12 residues. The CDR3 is CASSSGGTEAFF. CDR3 coding DNA: TGTGCCAGCAGTAGCGGCGGCACTGAAGCTTTCTTT.

The chain employs TRBV20-1 and TRBJ1-1; D might be TRBD1 (6 bases). Per the germline V gene, CDR1 is DFQATT and CDR2 is SNEGSKA (reference sequence). Trimming took 3 bases from V and 3 from J, leaving 14 bases between them. The CDR3 is 14 amino acids. CDR3 amino acids: CSASPQGRDTEAFF. The DNA of the CDR3 is TGCAGTGCTAGTCCGCAGGGGAGGGACACTGAAGCTTTCTTT.

The gene calls are TRBV4-1 and TRBJ1-2; no reliable D call. V was cut by 4 bases and J by 4 bases, with 16 bases left in between. Germline loops: CDR1 MGHRA, CDR2 YSYEKL. This CDR3 comprises 15 residues. The CDR3 nucleotides are TGCGCCAGCAGCCCCGGGGTTCCTCCTGTCTATGGCTACACCTTC. Its protein is CASSPGVPPVYGYTF.

V usage is TRBV12-3 or TRBV12-4 and J usage is TRBJ1-1; no reliable D call. This CDR3 comprises 13 residues. V was pared by 7 bases and J by 1 base, with 10 bases between. CDR3: CASTLTANTEAFF. CDR3 nucleotide sequence: TGTGCCAGCACTCTAACAGCGAACACTGAAGCTTTCTTT.

The chain carries TRBV7-2 and TRBJ1-2, with TRBD1 matching over 8 bases. This CDR3 spans 12 amino acids. V was clipped by 5 bases and J by 7 bases; unmatched bases: 3. The germline V gene encodes CDR1 SGHTA and CDR2 FQGNSA. DNA of the CDR3: TGTGCCAGCAGCCCGGACAGGGTTGGCTACACCTTC. Residues: CASSPDRVGYTF. The entire variable domain, with the rest obtained from reference TRBV7-2 and TRBJ1-2, is as follows: GAGVSQSPSNKVTEKGKDVELRCDPISGHTALYWYRQSLGQGLEFLIYFQGNSAPDKSGLPSDRFSAERTGGSVSTLTIQRTQQEDSAVYLCASSPDRVGYTFGSGTRLTVV.

The chain couples TRBV9 to TRBJ2-1; a possible D gene is TRBD1 (5 bases). Per germline, CDR1 SGDLS and CDR2 YYNGEE. The ends were cut back, 4 bases at V and 5 bases at J, with 10 bases in the middle. The CDR3 extends over 13 amino acids. The CDR3 DNA follows: TGTGCCAGCAGCCCAGGGCGGAACAATGAGCAGTTCTTC. Amino acids: CASSPGRNNEQFF.

V usage is TRBV24-1 and J usage is TRBJ2-1, with TRBD1 identical over 8 bases. The V gene's germline CDR1 is KGHDR and CDR2 SFDVKD. The V and J ends lost 2 bases and 6 bases, in that order; junction bases with no gene match: 8. This CDR3 has 16 amino acids. The CDR3 sequence is CATSDSWTGLGNEQFF. The CDR3 DNA reads TGTGCCACCAGTGATTCCTGGACAGGGTTGGGCAATGAGCAGTTCTTC.

This chain joins TRBV4-1 and TRBJ1-2; 8 bases are a match to TRBD1. The CDR3 runs 17 residues. CDR1 and CDR2 (germline): MGHRA, YSYEKL. J was trimmed by 5 bases and V by 3 bases; bases with no gene match: 14. Here the CDR3 DNA reads TGCGCCAGCAGCCATGGGGACAGGTCCACCTCAGGGTATGGCTACACCTTC. Residues: CASSHGDRSTSGYGYTF.

This chain joins TRBV15 and TRBJ2-1; tentative D call: TRBD1 (5 bases). V was cut by 2 bases and J by 5 bases, with 13 bases left in between. This CDR3 region has 15 residues. Per germline, CDR1 LNHNV and CDR2 YYDKDF (reference sequence). DNA for the CDR3: TGTGCCACCAGCAGAAGCCCACAGGAAAACAATGAGCAGTTCTTC. This encodes CATSRSPQENNEQFF.

The CDR3 sequence is CASSSSLLDTQYF. CDR3 nucleotide sequence: TGTGCCAGCAGCTCGTCATTACTGGATACGCAGTATTTT. This chain connects TRBV7-3 to TRBJ2-3; D is undetermined. Germline assignment: CDR1 SGHTA and CDR2 FQGTGA. The ends were cut back, 4 bases at V and 6 bases at J, with 11 bases in the middle. The CDR3 is 13 residues long.